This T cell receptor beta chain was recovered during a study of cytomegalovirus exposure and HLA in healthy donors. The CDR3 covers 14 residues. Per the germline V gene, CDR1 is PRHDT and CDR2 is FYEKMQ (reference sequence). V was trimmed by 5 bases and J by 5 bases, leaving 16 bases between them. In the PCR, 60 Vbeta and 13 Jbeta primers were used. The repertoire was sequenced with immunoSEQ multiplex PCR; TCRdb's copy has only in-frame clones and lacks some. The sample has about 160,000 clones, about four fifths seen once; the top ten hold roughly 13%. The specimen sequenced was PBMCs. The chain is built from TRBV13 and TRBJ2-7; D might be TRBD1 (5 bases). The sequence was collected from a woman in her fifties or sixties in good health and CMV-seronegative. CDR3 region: CASSPVSGIHEQYF. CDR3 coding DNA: TGTGCCAGCAGCCCAGTTTCAGGGATCCACGAGCAGTACTTC.